A selection of T cell receptor beta chains follows, all from one sample in a study of response to subunit inactivated influenza vaccine. TCRdb passed the RT-PCR reads through MiXCR, listing each CDR3 protein once. The sample yields hundreds of thousands of distinct CDR3 sequences, approximately 10% seen once. This sample also appeared in a second study, on T cells expressing NK-cell markers.

This material consisted of PBMCs from blood, taken on the day of vaccination. These receptors originate from a man between 50 and 59 years old who received an inactivated influenza vaccine. Each CDR3 is given with its conserved first and last residue. D genes are given only for firm matches. Part of the rows lack a size; the others show once, few, many or a class for expanded clones.

>NA|15|NA|TRBJ2-3|TRBV28
CASSFNRDPTDTQYF
TGTGCCAGCAGTTTTAACAGGGACCCCACAGATACGCAGTATTTT
>NA|14|NA|TRBJ1-5|TRBV30
CAWSEGLGNQPQHF
TGTGCCTGGAGTGAAGGGTTGGGCAATCAGCCCCAGCATTTT
>NA|15|NA|TRBJ2-1|TRBV5-4
CASSWPGKNYNEQFF
TGTGCCAGCAGCTGGCCAGGGAAGAACTACAATGAGCAGTTCTTC
>many|15|NA|TRBJ2-5|TRBV5-1
CASSLEPGPQETQYF
TGCGCCAGCAGCTTGGAACCGGGTCCTCAAGAGACCCAGTACTTC
>few|12|NA|TRBJ1-1|TRBV18
CASSPRRYEAFF
TGTGCCAGCTCACCACGGCGGTATGAAGCTTTCTTT
>few|15|TRBD1|TRBJ1-4|TRBV23-1
CASSHHDREQEKLFF
TGCGCCAGCAGTCACCACGACAGGGAGCAAGAAAAACTGTTTTTT
>NA|14|NA|TRBJ1-1|TRBV7-9
CASSFPGSNTEAFF
TGTGCCAGCAGCTTCCCTGGGTCGAACACTGAAGCTTTCTTT
>NA|13|NA|TRBJ2-3|TRBV29-1
CSVEGGVIDTQYF
TGCAGCGTTGAAGGGGGAGTCATAGATACGCAGTATTTT
>many|12|NA|TRBJ1-3|TRBV12-3/TRBV12-4
CASSPGVNTIYF
TGTGCCAGCAGTCCCGGAGTTAACACCATATATTTT
>NA|15|TRBD1|TRBJ2-1|TRBV5-1
CASSPEWTGGNEQFF
TGCGCCAGCAGCCCGGAGTGGACAGGGGGCAATGAGCAGTTCTTC
>few|14|TRBD1|TRBJ2-7|TRBV10-3
CAISDATGGSEQYF
TGTGCCATCAGTGACGCGACAGGGGGAAGCGAGCAGTACTTC